Listed here are 31 T cell receptor beta chains from one sample, sequenced in a study of shared clonotypes between healthy human individuals (TCRdb year 2020). To prepare the library, the immunoSEQ multiplex PCR assay was applied. TCRdb stores this immuneACCESS table with in-frame sequences only. Part of the clones is absent; in the studies checked, under half of the shortfall reflects unresolved V genes, and no reason is known for the rest. The sample has around 2.5 million clones on record, roughly 93% of them singletons. Around 0.37% of the sample is held by the ten biggest clonotypes. The sequenced sample was naive CD4+ T cells from PBMCs. The sample's cell subset or site label is to be understood as: CD45RA+ positively selected. The origin of the receptors is a young man in good health. Some clones in this sample may be carry-over from other donors' samples.

Note on this clone: This CDR3 is also generated by other DNA sequences in the sample. This sequence joins TRBV20-1 and TRBJ2-7; TRBD1 matches 8 bases. The CDR3 spans 11 residues. V dropped 3 bases and J dropped 5; count of bases not matched to a gene: 0. Looked up from germline, CDR1 is DFQATT and CDR2 is SNEGSKA (reference sequence). CDR3 loop: CSARDRDEQYF. The CDR3, as DNA: TGCAGTGCTAGGGACAGGGACGAGCAGTACTTC.

V usage is TRBV9 and J usage is TRBJ2-1; 11 bases fit TRBD2. The CDR3 consists of 16 residues. Trimming took 0 bases from V and 7 from J; bases not matched to a gene: 6. Germline CDR1 reads SGDLS; CDR2 reads YYNGEE. CDR3 residues: CASSVVAGGPGNEQFF. CDR3 in DNA: TGTGCCAGCAGCGTAGTAGCGGGAGGGCCTGGGAATGAGCAGTTCTTC.

The chain uses TRBV9 and TRBJ2-2; 8 bases line up with TRBD1. Germline V gene lookup returns CDR1 SGDLS and CDR2 YYNGEE. The CDR3 runs 17 residues. Trimming took 4 bases from V and 1 from J; bases not matched to a gene: 9. The CDR3 reads CASSRRPTGENTGELFF. The CDR3 DNA sequence: TGTGCCAGCAGCAGACGCCCGACAGGGGAGAACACCGGGGAGCTGTTTTTT. The entire variable domain, with the rest obtained from reference TRBV9 and TRBJ2-2, is as follows: DSGVTQTPKHLITATGQRVTLRCSPRSGDLSVYWYQQSLDQGLQFLIQYYNGEERAKGNILERFSAQQFPDLHSELNLSSLELGDSALYFCASSRRPTGENTGELFFGEGSRLTVL.

This rearrangement joins TRBV7-2 to TRBJ2-1, with 14 bases aligning to TRBD2. With V trimmed by 4 bases and J by 6 bases, 5 bases remained unmatched. This CDR3 has 16 amino acids. Germline values: CDR1 SGHTA, CDR2 FQGNSA. For the CDR3, the DNA is TGTGCCAGCAGCTCCTTCGGGACTAGCGGGAGCAATGAGCAGTTCTTC. It encodes CASSSFGTSGSNEQFF.

In this sample, this clone turned up once. The rearrangement links TRBV6-5 to TRBJ1-2, with a possible D match to TRBD1 (6 bases). This CDR3 has 14 amino acids. Germline V gene lookup returns CDR1 MNHEY and CDR2 SVGAGI. The V end was cut by 4 bases, the J end by 3 bases, with 12 bases between. CDR3: CASSSPGQYYGYTF. The CDR3 bases are TGTGCCAGCAGTTCGCCGGGACAATACTATGGCTACACCTTC.

This clone appeared a single time. This chain uses TRBV28 with TRBJ1-4; TRBD1 matches at 7 bases. This CDR3 comprises 14 residues. Germline-derived CDR1 and CDR2 are MDHEN and SYDVKM. The V and J ends lost 6 bases and 8 bases, in that order; junction bases with no gene match: 9. The chain's CDR3 is CASSQRGRGEKLFF. The CDR3 DNA sequence: TGTGCCAGCAGCCAGAGGGGGCGCGGAGAAAAACTGTTTTTT.

DNA for the CDR3: TGTGCCAGCGACCGGGGTGCAACTAATGAAAAACTGTTTTTT. This sequence encodes CASDRGATNEKLFF. V is TRBV2 and J is TRBJ1-4; D gene unclear. The CDR3 length is 14 residues. V was cut by 8 bases and J by 0 bases, with 10 bases left in between. CDR1 SNHLY and CDR2 FYNNEI come from the germline V gene. Complete variable domain (other parts from reference TRBV2 and TRBJ1-4): EPEVTQTPSHQVTQMGQEVILRCVPISNHLYFYWYRQILGQKVEFLVSFYNNEISEKSEIFDDQFSVERPDGSNFTLKIRSTKLEDSAMYFCASDRGATNEKLFFGSGTQLSVL.

The gene calls are TRBV27 and TRBJ2-7, with TRBD2 as a possible D gene (6 bases). Germline V gives CDR1 MNHEY, CDR2 SMNVEV (reference sequence). V was clipped by 5 bases and J by 2 bases, with 16 bases between them. The CDR3 has 15 amino acids. The DNA for the CDR3 is TGTGCCAGCAGTCCCTTTCGGGAGCGTACCTACGAGCAGTACTTC. It encodes CASSPFRERTYEQYF.

The chain carries TRBV27 and TRBJ1-4, with D possibly matching TRBD1 (5 bases). CDR1 is MNHEY, CDR2 SMNVEV, per germline (reference sequence). This CDR3 contains 14 residues. V dropped 8 bases and J dropped 8 bases, with 18 bases sitting between them. The CDR3 nucleotides are TGTGCCAGCCGGGACGTCGGGGCAGGGGAAAAACTGTTTTTT. As protein: CASRDVGAGEKLFF.

The V and J genes are TRBV2 and TRBJ2-7, with 8 bases fitting TRBD2. The CDR3 runs to 15 residues. The J segment lost 0 bases and the V segment lost 5 bases, leaving 6 bases of the junction unmatched. The germline gives CDR1 SNHLY, CDR2 FYNNEI. The CDR3 DNA follows: TGTGCCAGCAGTCGGGAGGGGGGCCCCTCCTACGAGCAGTACTTC. Translating it yields CASSREGGPSYEQYF.

The chain carries TRBV9 and TRBJ2-2; perhaps TRBD2 as D (5 bases). This CDR3 contains 17 residues. CDR1 and CDR2 from the germline V gene are SGDLS and YYNGEE. Deletions cut 4 bases from V and 0 bases from J, with 16 bases between. CDR3 in amino acids: CASSPRGGLSNTGELFF. For the CDR3, the DNA is TGTGCCAGCAGCCCCCGCGGCGGGCTTTCGAACACCGGGGAGCTGTTTTTT.

The chain joins TRBV28 to TRBJ1-1, with D unresolved. This CDR3 has 12 amino acids. V lost 2 bases to trimming and J lost 7 bases, with 8 bases between them. Germline V CDR1 and CDR2: MDHEN, SYDVKM. The CDR3 region has the DNA TGTGCCAGCAGTTTAGGGGTCGGTGAAGCTTTCTTT. Translating gives CASSLGVGEAFF.

This chain connects TRBV9 to TRBJ2-5, with D perhaps matching TRBD1 or TRBD2 (7 bases each). The length of the CDR3 is 16 residues. With 0 bases removed from V and 1 base from J, the gap between germline ends came to 13 bases. CDR1 and CDR2 (germline): SGDLS, YYNGEE. CDR3 nucleotides: TGTGCCAGCAGCGTAGGAGCGGGACAGCTCCAAGAGACCCAGTACTTC. This gives the protein CASSVGAGQLQETQYF.

The chain links TRBV7-2 to TRBJ1-5; D not certain. The germline V and J ends were trimmed by 2 bases and 4 bases, with 12 bases remaining between them. This CDR3 comprises 15 residues. Per the germline V gene, CDR1 is SGHTA and CDR2 is FQGNSA. The CDR3 DNA reads TGTGCCAGCAGCTTACGGAACGGGGTTAATCAGCCCCAGCATTTT. Translation gives CASSLRNGVNQPQHF.

CDR3 protein: CASSLASGAPTSRGGYTF. The CDR3 DNA follows: TGTGCCAGCAGCTTAGCCTCAGGAGCCCCGACGTCCAGGGGGGGCTACACCTTC. V is TRBV7-2 and J is TRBJ1-2; 7 bases align to TRBD1. Germline loops: CDR1 SGHTA, CDR2 FQGNSA. J gave up 8 bases and V 0 bases, and 18 bases lay outside the gene matches. The CDR3 has 18 residues.

The chain uses TRBV6-6 and TRBJ2-7, with 11 positions matching TRBD2. CDR3 length equals 15 residues. CDR1 is MNHNY, CDR2 SVGAGI, per germline (reference sequence). V lost 7 bases to trimming and J lost 0 bases; unmatched junction nucleotides: 5. CDR3 sequence reads: CASTLGTSGSYEQYF. CDR3 nucleotide sequence: TGTGCCAGCACCCTCGGGACTAGCGGCTCCTACGAGCAGTACTTC.

The rearrangement links TRBV4-3 to TRBJ1-5; possible D gene TRBD1, 6 bases. Germline CDR1 and CDR2: LGHNA and YSLEER. The CDR3 loop spans 15 amino acids. Trimming left V 0 bases short and J 5 bases short, with 11 bases between. The CDR3 protein is CASSQDRQAHQPQHF. CDR3 sequence (DNA): TGCGCCAGCAGCCAAGACCGACAGGCGCATCAGCCCCAGCATTTT.

A word on this clone: The sample holds other DNA sequences that translate to the same CDR3. The rearrangement uses TRBV4-1 and TRBJ2-3, with a possible D match to TRBD2 (5 bases). The ends were cut back, 3 bases at V and 0 bases at J, with 10 bases in the middle. The CDR3 contains 15 residues. Per germline, CDR1 MGHRA and CDR2 YSYEKL. For the CDR3, the DNA is TGCGCCAGCAGCCAGGAGAGGGCGAGCACAGATACGCAGTATTTT. Protein product: CASSQERASTDTQYF.

The chain couples TRBV7-9 to TRBJ2-5, with D possibly called TRBD1 or TRBD2 (5 bases each). The CDR3 contains 15 residues. Trimming cost V 4 bases and J 5 bases, with 17 bases left between them. In germline, CDR1 is SEHNR, CDR2 FQNEAQ (reference sequence). This CDR3 is CASSSGPGRAETQYF. The DNA for the CDR3 is TGTGCCAGCAGCTCCGGTCCAGGGCGGGCCGAGACCCAGTACTTC.

This clone occurred a few times. Germline and junction disagree at one end, which may indicate a read error. The chain is built from TRBV29-1 and TRBJ1-1; no clear D gene. The CDR3 length is 12 residues. CDR1 and CDR2 from the germline V gene are SQVTM and ANQGSEA. The chain's CDR3 is CSVIVGLDPLTF. The DNA for the CDR3 is TGCAGCGTTATTGTCGGGTTAGACCCTTTAACATTT.

The chain joins TRBV7-3 to TRBJ2-1, with 9 bases aligning to TRBD1. Germline trimming cut 2 bases from V and 12 bases from J; bases unmatched to any gene: 20. The CDR3 contains 18 residues. The germline V gene has CDR1 SGHTA and CDR2 FQGTGA. DNA of the CDR3: TGTGCCAGCAGCTTAGTTGGCTGGGGACAGGGCCCCTCGGGGGTGCAGTTCTTC. Amino acid sequence: CASSLVGWGQGPSGVQFF.

The chain employs TRBV5-1 and TRBJ2-7; TRBD1 might be the D (6 bases). Germline loops: CDR1 SGHRS, CDR2 YFSETQ. V dropped 5 bases and J dropped 0 bases, with 21 bases sitting between them. The CDR3 loop spans 17 amino acids. The CDR3 nucleotides read TGCGCCAGCAGTTTTACCTCCGGGACATCGAGCTCCTACGAGCAGTACTTC. Its protein product is CASSFTSGTSSSYEQYF.

A word on this clone: Other DNA sequences in this specimen translate into the identical CDR3. The rearrangement joins TRBV7-8 to TRBJ2-1, with 10 bases aligning to TRBD2. Germline V gene data show CDR1 as SGHVS and CDR2 as FQNEAQ. The V gene end was trimmed by 4 bases and the J gene end by 3 bases; junction bases not matched to a gene: 9. The CDR3 extends over 17 amino acids. The CDR3 protein is CASSSKGLAGVYNEQFF. CDR3 sequence (DNA): TGTGCCAGCAGCTCCAAAGGTCTAGCGGGAGTCTACAATGAGCAGTTCTTC. Looking up the rest from reference TRBV7-8 and TRBJ2-1 gives the full variable domain: GAGVSQSPRYKVAKRGQDVALRCDPISGHVSLFWYQQALGQGPEFLTYFQNEAQLDKSGLPSDRFFAERPEGSVSTLKIQRTQQEDSAVYLCASSSKGLAGVYNEQFFGPGTRLTVL.

The V call is TRBV30, the J call TRBJ2-5; 11 nucleotides align to TRBD2. The CDR3 sequence is 14 residues long. Per the germline V gene, CDR1 is GTSNPN and CDR2 is SVGIG (reference sequence). With V trimmed by 5 bases and J by 3 bases, 5 bases remained unmatched. This CDR3 is CAWAEGLAEETQYF. The CDR3 DNA reads TGTGCCTGGGCAGAGGGACTAGCGGAAGAGACCCAGTACTTC.

This sequence joins TRBV4-1 and TRBJ1-1; 8 nucleotides align to TRBD1. This CDR3 is built from 16 residues. V shed 1 base and J 2 bases; nucleotides not matched to a gene: 6. In germline, CDR1 is MGHRA, CDR2 YSYEKL. CDR3 residues: CASSQAGGRINTEAFF. DNA for the CDR3: TGCGCCAGCAGCCAAGCAGGGGGCAGGATCAACACTGAAGCTTTCTTT.

The chain is built from TRBV5-8 and TRBJ2-5; D is unclear. The CDR3 has 14 residues. V lost 0 bases, J lost 5 bases, and 11 bases lay in between. CDR1 and CDR2 from the germline V gene are SGHTS and YDEGEE. The CDR3, as DNA: TGTGCCAGCAGCTTGGACGATCGGCGGGAGACCCAGTACTTC. As protein: CASSLDDRRETQYF.

This rearrangement joins TRBV27 to TRBJ1-2, with 9 bases fitting TRBD1. Unmatched junction bases numbered 12, after V lost 6 bases and J lost 1 base. The CDR3 is made up of 17 amino acids. Germline lookup yields CDR1 MNHEY and CDR2 SMNVEV (reference sequence). The CDR3 here is CASRPGTGIYYNYGYTF. In nucleotides, the CDR3 is TGTGCCAGCAGACCCGGGACAGGGATATACTATAACTATGGCTACACCTTC.

This chain's CDR3 is CASSYQVGYGQETQYF. For the CDR3, the DNA is TGTGCCAGCAGCTATCAGGTCGGCTACGGTCAAGAGACCCAGTACTTC. This chain links TRBV7-2 with TRBJ2-5; D remains ambiguous. V was clipped by 4 bases and J by 2 bases, with 17 bases between them. This CDR3 region has 16 residues. Per germline, CDR1 SGHTA and CDR2 FQGNSA.

The rearrangement uses TRBV7-2 and TRBJ2-7; D not resolved. V was clipped by 2 bases and J by 2 bases, with 10 bases between them. Germline V gene lookup returns CDR1 SGHTA and CDR2 FQGNSA. This CDR3 region has 14 residues. The CDR3, as DNA: TGTGCCAGCAGCTTAATTCCCCCCCCCTACGAGCAGTACTTC. Residues: CASSLIPPPYEQYF. The variable domain in full, with the rest retrieved from reference TRBV7-2 and TRBJ2-7, is GAGVSQSPSNKVTEKGKDVELRCDPISGHTALYWYRQSLGQGLEFLIYFQGNSAPDKSGLPSDRFSAERTGGSVSTLTIQRTQQEDSAVYLCASSLIPPPYEQYFGPGTRLTVT.

The genes are TRBV19 and TRBJ2-7; 14 nucleotides line up with TRBD2. Germline V gives CDR1 LNHDA, CDR2 SQIVND (reference sequence). The CDR3 consists of 17 residues. V lost 4 bases, J lost 6 bases, and 11 bases stayed unmatched. The CDR3 nucleotides read TGTGCCAGTAGTACCTTCGCCCGACTAGCGGGAGGGTTCGAGCAGTACTTC. As protein: CASSTFARLAGGFEQYF.

The gene calls are TRBV25-1 and TRBJ2-1; 9 nucleotides align to TRBD1. Germline V gene sequence: CDR1 MGHDK, CDR2 SYGVNS. This CDR3 contains 15 residues. V was pared by 4 bases and J by 5 bases, with 6 bases of the junction left unmatched. The CDR3 bases are TGTGCCAGCAGTGCTTACAGGGGGCTCAACAATGAGCAGTTCTTC. It specifies CASSAYRGLNNEQFF.